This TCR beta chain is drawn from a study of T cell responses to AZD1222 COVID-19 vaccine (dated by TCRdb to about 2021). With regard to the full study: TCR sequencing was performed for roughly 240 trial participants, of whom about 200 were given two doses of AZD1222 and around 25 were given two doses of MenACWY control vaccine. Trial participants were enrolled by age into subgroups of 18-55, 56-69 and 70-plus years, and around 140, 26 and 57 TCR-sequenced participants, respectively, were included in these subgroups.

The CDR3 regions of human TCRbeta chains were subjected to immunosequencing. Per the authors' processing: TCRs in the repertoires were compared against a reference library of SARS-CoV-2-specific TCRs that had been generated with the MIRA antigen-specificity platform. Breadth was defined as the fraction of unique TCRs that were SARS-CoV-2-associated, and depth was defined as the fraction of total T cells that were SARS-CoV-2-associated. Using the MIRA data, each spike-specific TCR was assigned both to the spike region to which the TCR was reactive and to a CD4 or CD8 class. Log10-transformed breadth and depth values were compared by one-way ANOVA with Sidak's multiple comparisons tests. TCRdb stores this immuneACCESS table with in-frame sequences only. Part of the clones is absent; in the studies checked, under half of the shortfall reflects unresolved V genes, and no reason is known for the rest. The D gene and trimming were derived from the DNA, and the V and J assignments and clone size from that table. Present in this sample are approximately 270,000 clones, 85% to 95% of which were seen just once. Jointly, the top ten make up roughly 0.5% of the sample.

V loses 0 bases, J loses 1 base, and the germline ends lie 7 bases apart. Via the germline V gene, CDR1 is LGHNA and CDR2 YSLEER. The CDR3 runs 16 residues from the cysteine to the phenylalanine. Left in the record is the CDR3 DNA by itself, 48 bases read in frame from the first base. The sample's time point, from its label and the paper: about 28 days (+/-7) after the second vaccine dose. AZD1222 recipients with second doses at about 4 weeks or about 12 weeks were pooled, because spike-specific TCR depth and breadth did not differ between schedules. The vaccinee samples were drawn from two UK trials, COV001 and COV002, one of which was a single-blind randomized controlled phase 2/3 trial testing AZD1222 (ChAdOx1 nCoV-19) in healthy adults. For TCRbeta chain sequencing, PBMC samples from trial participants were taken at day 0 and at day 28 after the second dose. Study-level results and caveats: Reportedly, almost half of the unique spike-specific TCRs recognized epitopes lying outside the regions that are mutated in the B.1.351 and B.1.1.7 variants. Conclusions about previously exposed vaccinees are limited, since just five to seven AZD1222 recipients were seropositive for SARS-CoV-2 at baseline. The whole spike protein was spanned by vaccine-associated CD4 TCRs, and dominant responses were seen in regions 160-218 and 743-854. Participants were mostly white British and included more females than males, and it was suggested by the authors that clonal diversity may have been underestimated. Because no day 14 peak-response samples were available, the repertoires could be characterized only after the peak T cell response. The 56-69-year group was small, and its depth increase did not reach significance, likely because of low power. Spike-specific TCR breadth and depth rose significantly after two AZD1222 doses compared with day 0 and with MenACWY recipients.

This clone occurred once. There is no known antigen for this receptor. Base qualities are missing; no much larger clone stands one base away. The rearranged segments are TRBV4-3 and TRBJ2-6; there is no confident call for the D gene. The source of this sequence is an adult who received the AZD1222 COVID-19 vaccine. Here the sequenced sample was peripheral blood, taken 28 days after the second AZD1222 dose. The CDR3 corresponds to CASSQDFASGANVLTF. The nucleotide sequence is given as TGCGCCAGCAGCCAAGATTTCGCGTCTGGGGCCAACGTCCTGACTTTC.